This entry describes one T cell receptor beta chain. Its antigen is undetermined. Primers for the PCR totalled 60 Vbeta and 13 Jbeta. Measured with immunoSEQ multiplex PCR; TCRdb has only the in-frame clones, and not every one. The sample has about 150,000 clones; about 64% are singletons. The source of the sample is a study of cytomegalovirus exposure and HLA in healthy donors. Study-wide background: Among the 398 genotyped donors, 65% to 85% were placed in the Caucasian-associated ancestry cluster.

Regarding the study as a whole: HLA alleles showed associations with roughly 17,000 TCR beta sequences in a later analysis, at a 0.05 false discovery rate.

The clonotype originates from a woman in her sixties in good health and CMV-seropositive. Material for sequencing was PBMCs.

As DNA, the CDR3 is TGTGCCAGTAGACTAACAGGGGCCTCCTACGAGCAGTACTTC. This codes for CASRLTGASYEQYF. J is TRBJ2-7 and V is TRBV19, with 7 bases lining up with TRBD1. The CDR3 has 14 amino acids. CDR1 and CDR2 from the germline V gene are LNHDA and SQIVND (reference sequence). The junction had 5 bases not matched to a gene; V was cut back by 6 bases and J by 0 bases.